This is a list of T cell receptor beta chains from one sample in a study of blood T cell repertoires in COVID-19. The assay was immunoSEQ multiplex PCR, and TCRdb's table has in-frame clones only and misses some. In the table there are approximately 150,000 clones, approximately 91% of which are singletons. Input material: peripheral blood. Source of these receptors: a man aged 70-80 years with acute or convalescent COVID-19. Both conserved end residues are part of each CDR3. Fields, in order: J gene, V gene, clone size, D gene, CDR3 DNA, CDR3 protein. D genes are given only for firm matches. Size is omitted from some rows. Given values are once, few, many or a class for expanded clones.

J gene: TRBJ2-1
V gene: TRBV3-1/TRBV3-2
clone size: NA
D gene: TRBD2
CDR3 DNA: TGTGCCAGCAGCCAGCCGGGACTAGCGGGGCACAATGAGCAGTTCTTC
CDR3 protein: CASSQPGLAGHNEQFF

J gene: TRBJ2-3
V gene: TRBV7-3
clone size: NA
D gene: NA
CDR3 DNA: TGTGCCAGCAGCTTAACTACGAGAGATACGCAGTATTTT
CDR3 protein: CASSLTTRDTQYF

J gene: TRBJ1-4
V gene: TRBV5-1
clone size: NA
D gene: NA
CDR3 DNA: TGCGCCAGCGGCTGGGAGGGTTATAATGAAAAACTGTTTTTT
CDR3 protein: CASGWEGYNEKLFF

J gene: TRBJ1-4
V gene: TRBV6-1
clone size: once
D gene: NA
CDR3 DNA: TGTGCCAGCAGTGAACAGGGAGGGGCTGAAAAACTGTTTTTT
CDR3 protein: CASSEQGGAEKLFF

J gene: TRBJ1-1
V gene: TRBV5-6
clone size: few
D gene: NA
CDR3 DNA: TGTGCCAGCAGCTTGGCGGTTTGGCAGGGAAATTTGAACACTGAAGCTTTCTTT
CDR3 protein: CASSLAVWQGNLNTEAFF

J gene: TRBJ2-5
V gene: TRBV6-4
clone size: once
D gene: TRBD1
CDR3 DNA: TGTGCCAGCAGTTTAACCGGGACAGGGGGTGTGGAGACCCAGTACTTC
CDR3 protein: CASSLTGTGGVETQYF

J gene: TRBJ2-2
V gene: TRBV6-5
clone size: NA
D gene: NA
CDR3 DNA: TGTGCCAGCAGACCGGGACTCCTGAACACCGGGGAGCTGTTTTTT
CDR3 protein: CASRPGLLNTGELFF

J gene: TRBJ2-2
V gene: TRBV11-3
clone size: NA
D gene: NA
CDR3 DNA: TGTGCCAGCAGCTTAGCGGGACTGAACACCGGGGAGCTGTTTTTT
CDR3 protein: CASSLAGLNTGELFF

J gene: TRBJ2-1
V gene: TRBV5-6
clone size: NA
D gene: TRBD1
CDR3 DNA: TGTGCCAGCAGTTTCAGACAGGGCGAGCAGTTCTTC
CDR3 protein: CASSFRQGEQFF

J gene: TRBJ1-5
V gene: TRBV6-5
clone size: NA
D gene: NA
CDR3 DNA: TGTGCCAGCAGTTCCACACAAGTTGAACAGCCCCAGCATTTT
CDR3 protein: CASSSTQVEQPQHF

J gene: TRBJ2-3
V gene: TRBV2
clone size: NA
D gene: NA
CDR3 DNA: TGTGCCAGCCTTACAGAATTCACAGATACGCAGTATTTT
CDR3 protein: CASLTEFTDTQYF

J gene: TRBJ1-2
V gene: TRBV11-1
clone size: NA
D gene: TRBD1
CDR3 DNA: TGTGCCAGCAGCTTAAGAGGGACAGGGGGGCTGGGCTACACCTTC
CDR3 protein: CASSLRGTGGLGYTF

J gene: TRBJ2-5
V gene: TRBV10-3
clone size: NA
D gene: TRBD2
CDR3 DNA: TGTGCCATCACGGCTAGCGGGGAAGAGACCCAGTACTTC
CDR3 protein: CAITASGEETQYF

J gene: TRBJ1-3
V gene: TRBV2
clone size: NA
D gene: NA
CDR3 DNA: TGTGCCAGCACAACAGGGTTGAACGGAAACACCATATATTTT
CDR3 protein: CASTTGLNGNTIYF

J gene: TRBJ2-7
V gene: TRBV6-1
clone size: NA
D gene: TRBD2
CDR3 DNA: TGTGCCAGCAGTGCCGGAGGGACTATCTTCTCCTACGAGCAGTACTTC
CDR3 protein: CASSAGGTIFSYEQYF

J gene: TRBJ2-7
V gene: TRBV11-2
clone size: NA
D gene: NA
CDR3 DNA: TGTGCCAGCAGCACCCAGAGGTCCTACGAGCAGTACTTC
CDR3 protein: CASSTQRSYEQYF

J gene: TRBJ1-5
V gene: TRBV7-9
clone size: NA
D gene: NA
CDR3 DNA: TGTGCCAGCAGCCTCGACAGTAGCAATCAGCCCCAGCATTTT
CDR3 protein: CASSLDSSNQPQHF

J gene: TRBJ1-1
V gene: TRBV7-9
clone size: NA
D gene: TRBD1
CDR3 DNA: TGTGCCAGCAGCTTAGTCTCAGGGGGGTTCACTGAAGCTTTCTTT
CDR3 protein: CASSLVSGGFTEAFF

J gene: TRBJ2-1
V gene: TRBV12-3/TRBV12-4
clone size: once
D gene: TRBD2
CDR3 DNA: TGTGCCAGCAGTCCCAGCGGGGGGAATGAGCAGTTCTTC
CDR3 protein: CASSPSGGNEQFF

J gene: TRBJ1-1
V gene: TRBV5-1
clone size: NA
D gene: TRBD1
CDR3 DNA: TGCGCCAGCAGCTTTGGGGACAGGGTGAACACTGAAGCTTTCTTT
CDR3 protein: CASSFGDRVNTEAFF

J gene: TRBJ2-7
V gene: TRBV6-5
clone size: NA
D gene: TRBD1
CDR3 DNA: TGTGCCAGCACCCGGGACAGGGCCCCCTACGAGCAGTACTTC
CDR3 protein: CASTRDRAPYEQYF

J gene: TRBJ2-2
V gene: TRBV11-2
clone size: once
D gene: NA
CDR3 DNA: TGTGCCAGCAGCCCCACGCGCGTTAACCGGTACGCGAACACCGGGGAGCTGTTTTTT
CDR3 protein: CASSPTRVNRYANTGELFF

J gene: TRBJ2-7
V gene: TRBV10-3
clone size: NA
D gene: TRBD1
CDR3 DNA: TGTGCCATCAGTGGGGGGACAGGGAACTACGAGCAGTACTTC
CDR3 protein: CAISGGTGNYEQYF